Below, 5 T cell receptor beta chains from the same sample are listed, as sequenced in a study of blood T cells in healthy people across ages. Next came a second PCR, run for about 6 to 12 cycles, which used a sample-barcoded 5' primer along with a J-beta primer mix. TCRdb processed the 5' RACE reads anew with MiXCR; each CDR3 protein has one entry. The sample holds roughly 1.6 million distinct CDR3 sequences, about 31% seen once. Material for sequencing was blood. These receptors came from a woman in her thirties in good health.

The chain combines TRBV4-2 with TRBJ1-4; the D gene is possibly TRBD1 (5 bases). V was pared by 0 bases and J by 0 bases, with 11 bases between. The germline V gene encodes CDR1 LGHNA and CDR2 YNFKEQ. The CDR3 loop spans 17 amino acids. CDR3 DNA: TGTGCCAGCAGCCAAGATCGGGACGGCTCAACTAATGAAAAACTGTTTTTT. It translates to CASSQDRDGSTNEKLFF.

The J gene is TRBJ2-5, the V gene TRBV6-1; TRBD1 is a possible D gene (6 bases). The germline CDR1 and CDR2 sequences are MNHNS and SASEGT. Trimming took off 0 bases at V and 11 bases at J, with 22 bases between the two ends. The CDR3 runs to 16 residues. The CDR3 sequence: CASSEAWGTYYNEQYF. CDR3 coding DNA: TGTGCCAGCAGTGAAGCATGGGGGACATATTACAATGAGCAGTACTTC.

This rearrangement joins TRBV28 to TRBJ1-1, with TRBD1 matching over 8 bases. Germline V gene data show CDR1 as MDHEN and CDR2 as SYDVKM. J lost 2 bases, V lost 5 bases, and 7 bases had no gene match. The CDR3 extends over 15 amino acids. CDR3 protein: CASSTVDRENTEAFF. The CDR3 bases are TGTGCCAGCAGTACCGTGGACAGGGAAAACACTGAAGCTTTCTTT.

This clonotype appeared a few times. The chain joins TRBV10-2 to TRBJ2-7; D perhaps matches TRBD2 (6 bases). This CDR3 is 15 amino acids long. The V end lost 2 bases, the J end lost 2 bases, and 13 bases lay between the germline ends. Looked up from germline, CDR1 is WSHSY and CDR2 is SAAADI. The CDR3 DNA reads TGCGCCAGCAGTGAGGGAGGGGTGCCCCCCTACGAGCAGTACTTC. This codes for CASSEGGVPPYEQYF.

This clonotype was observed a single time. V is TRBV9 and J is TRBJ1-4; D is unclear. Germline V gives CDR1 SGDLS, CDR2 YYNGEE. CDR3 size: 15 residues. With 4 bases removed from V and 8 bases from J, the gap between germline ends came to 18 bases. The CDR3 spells CASSPSPREEEKLFF. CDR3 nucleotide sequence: TGTGCCAGCAGCCCAAGCCCCCGAGAGGAAGAAAAACTGTTTTTT.